This T cell receptor (beta chain) appears in the sequencing data of a study of a mutant IDH1 vaccine in newly diagnosed glioma. The CDR3 runs 14 residues. Per the germline V gene, CDR1 is MGHDK and CDR2 is SYGVNS. V was shortened by 6 bases and J by 2 bases, with 11 bases between the two germline ends. Time point of the sample: week 35, safety follow-up. It was 300 ug of mutant IDH1 20-mer peptide that made up each vaccine dose, given with topical imiquimod. Remarks on this clone: Its specificity is unknown.

The table came from immunoSEQ multiplex PCR; TCRdb's copy has only in-frame clones and leaves some out. The repertoire holds some 66,000 clones, with around four fifths as singletons. This receptor was identified in a man aged 30-40 years with glioma. The sequencing used PBMCs, collected from a glioma patient whose treatment included an IDH1 peptide vaccine. This chain joins TRBV25-1 and TRBJ2-1; D not resolved. The CDR3 loop is CASSRSGPYNEQFF. The CDR3 bases are TGTGCCAGCAGCCGCAGTGGGCCCTACAATGAGCAGTTCTTC.